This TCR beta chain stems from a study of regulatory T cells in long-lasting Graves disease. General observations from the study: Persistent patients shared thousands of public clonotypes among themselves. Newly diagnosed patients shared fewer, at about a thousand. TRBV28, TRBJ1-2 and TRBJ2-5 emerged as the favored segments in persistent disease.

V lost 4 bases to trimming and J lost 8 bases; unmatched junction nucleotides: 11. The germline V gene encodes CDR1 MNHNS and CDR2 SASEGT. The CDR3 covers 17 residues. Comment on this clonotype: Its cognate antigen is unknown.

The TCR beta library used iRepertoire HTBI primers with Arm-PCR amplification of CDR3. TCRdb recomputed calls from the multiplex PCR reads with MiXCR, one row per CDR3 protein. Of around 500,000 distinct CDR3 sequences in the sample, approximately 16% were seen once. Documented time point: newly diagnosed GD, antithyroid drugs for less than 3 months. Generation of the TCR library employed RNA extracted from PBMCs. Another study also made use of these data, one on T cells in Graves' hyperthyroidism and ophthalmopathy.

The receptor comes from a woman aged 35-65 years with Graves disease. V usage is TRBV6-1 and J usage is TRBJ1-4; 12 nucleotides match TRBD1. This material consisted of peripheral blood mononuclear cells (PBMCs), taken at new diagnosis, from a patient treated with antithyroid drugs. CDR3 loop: CASSGPGQGAPREKLFF. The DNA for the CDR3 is TGTGCCAGCAGTGGGCCGGGACAGGGGGCCCCAAGGGAAAAACTGTTTTTT.